This T cell receptor (beta chain) was obtained from a study of blood T cell repertoires in COVID-19. At the level of the study: From the United States, Italy and Spain came samples of acute and convalescent COVID-19. PBMCs, B-cell-depleted T cells, or T cells were the source of the cDNA or gDNA that made up the material.

Authors' data handling: Amplification from reference gene primers served as the basis for estimated nucleated cell counts. Clones were read by immunoSEQ multiplex PCR, and TCRdb kept only the in-frame ones, dropping some. V and J calls and clone size are given by that table; D and trimming were obtained from the DNA. The profile shows roughly 150,000 clones, around 81% of them singletons. This clone has only one observation. This CDR3 has 14 residues. Germline V CDR1 and CDR2: MNHEY, SVGAGI. V dropped 6 bases and J dropped 0; count of bases not matched to a gene: 4. Sequenced input: peripheral blood. V and J are TRBV6-5 and TRBJ1-2; 7 positions match TRBD1. The clonotype comes from a man aged 65 to 79 with active or convalescent COVID-19. Here the CDR3 DNA reads TGTGCCAGCAGGGGGACAGTTCCTAACTATGGCTACACCTTC. Translated, it gives CASRGTVPNYGYTF.